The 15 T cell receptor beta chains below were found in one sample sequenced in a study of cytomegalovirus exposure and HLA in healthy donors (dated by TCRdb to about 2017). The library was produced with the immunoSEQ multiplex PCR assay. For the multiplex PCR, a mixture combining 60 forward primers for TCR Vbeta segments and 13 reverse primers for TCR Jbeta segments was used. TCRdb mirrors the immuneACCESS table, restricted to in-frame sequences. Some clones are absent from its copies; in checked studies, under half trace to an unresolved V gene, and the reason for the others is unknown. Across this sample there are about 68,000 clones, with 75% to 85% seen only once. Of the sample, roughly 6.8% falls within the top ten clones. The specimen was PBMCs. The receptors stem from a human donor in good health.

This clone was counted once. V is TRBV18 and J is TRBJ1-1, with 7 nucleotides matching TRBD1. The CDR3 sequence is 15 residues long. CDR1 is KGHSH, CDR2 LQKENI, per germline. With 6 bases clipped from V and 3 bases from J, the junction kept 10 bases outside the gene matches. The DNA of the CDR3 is TGTGCCAGCTCCCTTACAGGGGTAGAGGACACTGAAGCTTTCTTT. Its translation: CASSLTGVEDTEAFF.

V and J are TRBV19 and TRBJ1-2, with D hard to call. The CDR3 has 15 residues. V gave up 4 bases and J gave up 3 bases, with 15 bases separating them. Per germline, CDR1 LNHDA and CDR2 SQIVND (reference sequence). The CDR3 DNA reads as TGTGCCAGTAGTACCGCGGGTGGAAGTGACTATGGCTACACCTTC. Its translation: CASSTAGGSDYGYTF.

CDR3 region: CASSLWRVGYEQYF. The DNA for the CDR3 is TGTGCCAGCAGTTTATGGCGGGTGGGCTACGAGCAGTACTTC. J is TRBJ2-7 and V is TRBV27; possibly TRBD2 for D (5 bases). Trimming stripped 1 base from V and 3 bases from J, with 10 bases between. Germline V CDR1 and CDR2: MNHEY, SMNVEV (reference sequence). This CDR3 has 14 residues.

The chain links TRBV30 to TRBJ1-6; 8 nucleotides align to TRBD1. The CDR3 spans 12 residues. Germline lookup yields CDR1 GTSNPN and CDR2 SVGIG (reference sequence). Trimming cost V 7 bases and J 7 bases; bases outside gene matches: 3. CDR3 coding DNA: TGTGCCTTGGACAGGGACAATTCACCCCTCCACTTT. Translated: CALDRDNSPLHF.

The CDR3: CASSPTPGQENEQFF. For the CDR3, the DNA is TGTGCCAGCAGCCCTACTCCGGGACAGGAAAATGAGCAGTTCTTC. The gene calls are TRBV14 and TRBJ2-1, with 8 bases identical to TRBD1. CDR3 length equals 15 residues. CDR1 is SGHDN, CDR2 FVKESK, per germline. The J segment lost 7 bases and the V segment lost 4 bases, leaving 9 bases of the junction unmatched.

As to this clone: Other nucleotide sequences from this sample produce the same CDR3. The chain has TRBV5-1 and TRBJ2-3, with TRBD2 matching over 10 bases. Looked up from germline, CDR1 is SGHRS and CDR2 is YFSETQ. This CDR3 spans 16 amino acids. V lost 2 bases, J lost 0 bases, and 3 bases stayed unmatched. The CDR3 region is CASSFLAGVSTDTQYF. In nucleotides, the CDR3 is TGCGCCAGCAGCTTCCTAGCGGGGGTCAGCACAGATACGCAGTATTTT. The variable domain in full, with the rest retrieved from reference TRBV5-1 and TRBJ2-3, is KAGVTQTPRYLIKTRGQQVTLSCSPISGHRSVSWYQQTPGQGLQFLFEYFSETQRNKGNFPGRFSGRQFSNSRSEMNVSTLELGDSALYLCASSFLAGVSTDTQYFGPGTRLTVL.

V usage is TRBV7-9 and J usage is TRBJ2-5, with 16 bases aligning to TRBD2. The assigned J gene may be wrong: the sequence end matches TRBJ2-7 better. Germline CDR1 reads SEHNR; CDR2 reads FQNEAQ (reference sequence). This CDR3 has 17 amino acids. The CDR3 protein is CASSFGTSGGAFAEQYF. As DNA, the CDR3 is TGTGCCAGCAGCTTCGGGACTAGCGGGGGGGCCTTCGCCGAGCAGTACTTC.

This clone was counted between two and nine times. The DNA of the CDR3 is TGTGCCAGCAGCTTCCGCGGGGGGACGTTTGAGCAGTTCTTC. Translated: CASSFRGGTFEQFF. This chain uses TRBV13 with TRBJ2-1; 8 bases map to TRBD2. The CDR3 is 14 residues long. V was clipped by 3 bases and J by 9 bases; unmatched bases: 7. Germline V gene data show CDR1 as PRHDT and CDR2 as FYEKMQ (reference sequence).

CDR3 amino acids: CASSDRRRQETQYF. The DNA of the CDR3 is TGCGCCAGCAGTGATCGGAGACGGCAAGAGACCCAGTACTTC. J is TRBJ2-5 and V is TRBV10-2; D is unresolved. The CDR3 consists of 14 residues. Germline CDR1 and CDR2: WSHSY and SAAADI. Trimming took off 3 bases at V and 2 bases at J, with 10 bases between the two ends.

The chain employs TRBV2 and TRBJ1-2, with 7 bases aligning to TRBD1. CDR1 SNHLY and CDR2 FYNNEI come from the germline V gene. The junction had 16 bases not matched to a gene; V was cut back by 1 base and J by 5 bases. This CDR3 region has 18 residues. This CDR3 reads CASSEDSIGTAQFYGYTF. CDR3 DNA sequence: TGTGCCAGCAGTGAAGATTCAATCGGGACAGCTCAATTTTATGGCTACACCTTC. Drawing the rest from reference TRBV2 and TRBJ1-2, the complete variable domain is EPEVTQTPSHQVTQMGQEVILRCVPISNHLYFYWYRQILGQKVEFLVSFYNNEISEKSEIFDDQFSVERPDGSNFTLKIRSTKLEDSAMYFCASSEDSIGTAQFYGYTFGSGTRLTVV.

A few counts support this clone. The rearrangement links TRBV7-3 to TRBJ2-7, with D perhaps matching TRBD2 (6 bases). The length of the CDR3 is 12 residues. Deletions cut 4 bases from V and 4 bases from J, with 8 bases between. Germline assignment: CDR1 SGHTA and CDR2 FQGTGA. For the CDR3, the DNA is TGTGCCAGCAGCTCAAGCGGGTACGAGCAGTACTTC. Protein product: CASSSSGYEQYF.

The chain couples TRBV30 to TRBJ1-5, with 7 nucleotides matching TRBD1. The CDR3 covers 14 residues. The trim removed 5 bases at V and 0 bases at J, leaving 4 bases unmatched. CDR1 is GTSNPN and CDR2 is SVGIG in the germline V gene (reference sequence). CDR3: CAWDRANSNQPQHF. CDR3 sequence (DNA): TGTGCCTGGGACAGGGCAAATAGCAATCAGCCCCAGCATTTT.

The CDR3 protein is CASSPRERRTGQPYEQYF. CDR3 nucleotide sequence: TGTGCCAGCAGCCCCCGGGAACGAAGGACAGGGCAACCCTACGAGCAGTACTTC. The rearrangement links TRBV7-2 to TRBJ2-7; 8 nucleotides line up with TRBD1. This CDR3 contains 18 residues. The junction had 17 bases not matched to a gene; V was cut back by 5 bases and J by 2 bases. Germline assignment: CDR1 SGHTA and CDR2 FQGNSA.

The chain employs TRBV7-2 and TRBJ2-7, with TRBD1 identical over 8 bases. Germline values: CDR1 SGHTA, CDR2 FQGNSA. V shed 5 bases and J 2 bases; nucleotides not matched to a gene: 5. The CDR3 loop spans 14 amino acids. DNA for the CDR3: TGTGCCAGCAGCCTCCGACAGGGGACCTACGAGCAGTACTTC. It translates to CASSLRQGTYEQYF.

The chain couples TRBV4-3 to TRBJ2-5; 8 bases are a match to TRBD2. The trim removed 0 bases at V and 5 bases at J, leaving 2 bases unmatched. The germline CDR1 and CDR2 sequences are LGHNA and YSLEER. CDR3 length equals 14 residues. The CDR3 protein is CASSQERGVETQYF. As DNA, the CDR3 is TGCGCCAGCAGCCAAGAGCGGGGGGTGGAGACCCAGTACTTC.